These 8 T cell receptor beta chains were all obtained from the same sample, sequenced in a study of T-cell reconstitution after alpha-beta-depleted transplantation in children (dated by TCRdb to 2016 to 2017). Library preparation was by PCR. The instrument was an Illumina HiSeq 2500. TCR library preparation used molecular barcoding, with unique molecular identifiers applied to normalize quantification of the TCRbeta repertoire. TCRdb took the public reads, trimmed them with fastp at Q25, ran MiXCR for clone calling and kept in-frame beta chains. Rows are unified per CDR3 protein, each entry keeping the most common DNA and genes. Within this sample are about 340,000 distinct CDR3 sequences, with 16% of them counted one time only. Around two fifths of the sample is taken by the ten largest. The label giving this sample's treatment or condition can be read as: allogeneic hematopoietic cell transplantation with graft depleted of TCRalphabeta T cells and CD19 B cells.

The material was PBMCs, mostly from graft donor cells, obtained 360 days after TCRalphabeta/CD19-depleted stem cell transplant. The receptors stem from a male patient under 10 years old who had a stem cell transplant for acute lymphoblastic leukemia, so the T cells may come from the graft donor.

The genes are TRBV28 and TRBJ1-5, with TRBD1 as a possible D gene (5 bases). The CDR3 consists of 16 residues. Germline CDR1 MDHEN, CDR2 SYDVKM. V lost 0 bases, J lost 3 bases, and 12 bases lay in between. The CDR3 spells CASSLWQGEANQPQHF. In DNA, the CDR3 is TGTGCCAGCAGTTTATGGCAGGGAGAGGCCAATCAGCCCCAGCATTTT.

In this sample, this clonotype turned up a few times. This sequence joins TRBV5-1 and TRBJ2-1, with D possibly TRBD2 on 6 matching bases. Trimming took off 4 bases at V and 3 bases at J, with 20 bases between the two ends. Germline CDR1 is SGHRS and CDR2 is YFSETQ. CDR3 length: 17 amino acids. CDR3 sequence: CASSNRDLGPHYNEQFF. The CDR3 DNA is TGCGCCAGCAGCAACCGGGACTTAGGTCCCCACTACAATGAGCAGTTCTTC.

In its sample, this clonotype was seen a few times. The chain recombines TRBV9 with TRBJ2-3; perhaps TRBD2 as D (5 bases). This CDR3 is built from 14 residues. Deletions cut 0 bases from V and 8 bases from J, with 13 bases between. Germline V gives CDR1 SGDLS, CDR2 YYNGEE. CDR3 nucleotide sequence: TGTGCCAGCAGCGTAGTAGACGGCCGGGGTACGCAGTATTTT. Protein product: CASSVVDGRGTQYF.

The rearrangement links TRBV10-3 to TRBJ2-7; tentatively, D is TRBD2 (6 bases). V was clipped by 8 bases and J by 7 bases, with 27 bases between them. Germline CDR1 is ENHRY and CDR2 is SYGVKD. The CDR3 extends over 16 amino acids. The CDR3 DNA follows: TGTGCCATCGGGGGAGGCTGGAGAAACGGTCTTCTTGAGCAGTACTTC. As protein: CAIGGGWRNGLLEQYF.

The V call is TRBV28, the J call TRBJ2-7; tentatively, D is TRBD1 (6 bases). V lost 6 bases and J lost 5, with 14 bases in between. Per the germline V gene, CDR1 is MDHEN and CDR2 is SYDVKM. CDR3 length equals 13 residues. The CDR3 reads CASRGPNRDEQYF. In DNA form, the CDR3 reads TGTGCCAGCAGGGGACCGAACAGGGACGAGCAGTACTTC.

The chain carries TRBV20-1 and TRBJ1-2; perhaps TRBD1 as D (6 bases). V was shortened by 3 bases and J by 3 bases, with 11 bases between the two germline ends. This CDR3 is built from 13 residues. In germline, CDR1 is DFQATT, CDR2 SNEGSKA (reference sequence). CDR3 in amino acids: CSASTGKDYGYTF. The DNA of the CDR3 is TGCAGTGCTAGTACAGGGAAAGACTATGGCTACACCTTC.

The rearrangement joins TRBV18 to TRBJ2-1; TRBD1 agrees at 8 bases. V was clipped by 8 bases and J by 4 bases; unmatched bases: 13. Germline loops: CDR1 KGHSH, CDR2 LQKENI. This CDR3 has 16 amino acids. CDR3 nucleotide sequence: TGTGCCAGCCGCACCTCAGGGGGCTCGGGTTACAATGAGCAGTTCTTC. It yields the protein CASRTSGGSGYNEQFF.

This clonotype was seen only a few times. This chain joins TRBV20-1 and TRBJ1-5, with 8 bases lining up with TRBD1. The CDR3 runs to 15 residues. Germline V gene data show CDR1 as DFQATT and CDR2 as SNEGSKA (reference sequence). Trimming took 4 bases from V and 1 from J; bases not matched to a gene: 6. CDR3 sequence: CSATDRDLSNQPQHF. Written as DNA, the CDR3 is TGCAGTGCTACGGACAGGGACCTCAGCAATCAGCCCCAGCATTTT.